This TCR beta chain was sequenced during a study of beta chain features in type 1 diabetes. Reverse transcription of all isolated RNA meant that expressed TCRB transcripts were sequenced. This table comes from immunoSEQ multiplex PCR, and its TCRdb copy is limited to in-frame clones, with some not included. The data contain 140,000 to 150,000 clones, 8% to 13% of them singletons. Donors underwent one heparinised blood draw, around 120 mL on average. V gave up 3 bases and J gave up 8 bases, with 14 bases separating them. CDR3 length equals 15 residues. Germline CDR1 and CDR2: SGHTA and FQGNSA. This chain joins TRBV7-2 and TRBJ1-6; D is uncertain. The sample consisted of naive CD4+ T cells from blood. The receptor's source is a man between 18 and 29 years old in good health. The CDR3 protein is CASSFPGRQDSPLHF. The CDR3 DNA follows: TGTGCCAGCAGCTTCCCCGGGAGGCAGGATTCACCCCTCCACTTT.